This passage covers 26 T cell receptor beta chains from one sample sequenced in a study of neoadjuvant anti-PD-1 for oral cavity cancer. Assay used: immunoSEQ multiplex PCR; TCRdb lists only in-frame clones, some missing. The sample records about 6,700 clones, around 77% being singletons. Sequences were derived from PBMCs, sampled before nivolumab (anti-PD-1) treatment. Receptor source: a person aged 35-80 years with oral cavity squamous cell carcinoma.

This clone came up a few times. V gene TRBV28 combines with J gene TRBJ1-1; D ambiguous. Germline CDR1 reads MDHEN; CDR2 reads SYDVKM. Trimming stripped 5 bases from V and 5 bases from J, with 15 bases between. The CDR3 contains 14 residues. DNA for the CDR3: TGTGCCAGCAGTGATCCTAGGGTATGGACTGAAGCTTTCTTT. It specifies CASSDPRVWTEAFF.

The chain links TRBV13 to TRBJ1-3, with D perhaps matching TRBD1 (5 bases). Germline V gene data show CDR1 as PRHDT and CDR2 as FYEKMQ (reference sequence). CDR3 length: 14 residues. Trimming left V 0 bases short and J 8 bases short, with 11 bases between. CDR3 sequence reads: CASSLGGAGDTIYF. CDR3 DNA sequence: TGTGCCAGCAGCTTAGGAGGGGCCGGAGACACCATATATTTT.

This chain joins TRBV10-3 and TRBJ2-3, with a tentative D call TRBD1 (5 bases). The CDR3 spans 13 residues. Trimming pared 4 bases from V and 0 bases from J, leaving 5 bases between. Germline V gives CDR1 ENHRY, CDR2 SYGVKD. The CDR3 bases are TGTGCCATCAGTGGACAGAGCACAGATACGCAGTATTTT. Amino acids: CAISGQSTDTQYF.

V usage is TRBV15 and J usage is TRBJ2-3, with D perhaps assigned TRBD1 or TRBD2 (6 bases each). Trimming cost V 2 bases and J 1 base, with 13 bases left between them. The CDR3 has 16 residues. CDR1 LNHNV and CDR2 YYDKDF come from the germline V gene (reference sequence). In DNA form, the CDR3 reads TGTGCCACCAGCAGATTAGGGGGGCAAGGCACAGATACGCAGTATTTT. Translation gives CATSRLGGQGTDTQYF.

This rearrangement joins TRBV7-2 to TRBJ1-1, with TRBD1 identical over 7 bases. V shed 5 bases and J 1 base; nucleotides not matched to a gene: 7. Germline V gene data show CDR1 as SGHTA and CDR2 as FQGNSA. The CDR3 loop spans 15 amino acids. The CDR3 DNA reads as TGTGCCAGCAGCCCGAGGACAGGAGGGAACACTGAAGCTTTCTTT. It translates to CASSPRTGGNTEAFF.

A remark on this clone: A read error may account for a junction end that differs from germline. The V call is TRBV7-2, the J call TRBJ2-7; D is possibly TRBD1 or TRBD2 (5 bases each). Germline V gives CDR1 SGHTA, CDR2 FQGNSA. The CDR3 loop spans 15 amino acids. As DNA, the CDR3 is TGTGCCAGCAGGTTAGGGGAGACGGGCCCCGTCGAGCAGTACTTC. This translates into CASRLGETGPVEQYF. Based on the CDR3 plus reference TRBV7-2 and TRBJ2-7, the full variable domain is GAGVSQSPSNKVTEKGKDVELRCDPISGHTALYWYRQSLGQGLEFLIYFQGNSAPDKSGLPSDRFSAERTGGSVSTLTIQRTQQEDSAVYLCASRLGETGPVEQYFGPGTRLTVT.

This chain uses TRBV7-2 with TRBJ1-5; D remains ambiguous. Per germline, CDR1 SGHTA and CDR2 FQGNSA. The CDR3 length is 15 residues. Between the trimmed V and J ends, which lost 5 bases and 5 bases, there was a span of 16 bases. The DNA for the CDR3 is TGTGCCAGCAGCGTACCAGGTGCCCCTTATCAGCCCCAGCATTTT. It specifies CASSVPGAPYQPQHF.

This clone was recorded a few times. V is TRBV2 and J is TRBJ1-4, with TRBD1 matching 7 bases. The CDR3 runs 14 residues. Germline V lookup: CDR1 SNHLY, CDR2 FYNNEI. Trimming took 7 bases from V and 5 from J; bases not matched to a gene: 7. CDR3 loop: CASTKGQINEKLFF. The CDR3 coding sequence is TGTGCCAGCACCAAGGGACAGATAAATGAAAAACTGTTTTTT.

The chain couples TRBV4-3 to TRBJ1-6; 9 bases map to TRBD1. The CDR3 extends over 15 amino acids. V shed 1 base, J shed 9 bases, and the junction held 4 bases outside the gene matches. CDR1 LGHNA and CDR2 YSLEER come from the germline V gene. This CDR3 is CASSQGDREGSPLHF. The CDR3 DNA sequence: TGCGCCAGCAGCCAAGGGGACAGGGAAGGTTCACCCCTCCACTTT.

DNA for the CDR3: TGTGCCAGCAGAAAACGGGCGGGGCCCGGGGAGCTGTTTTTT. Protein sequence: CASRKRAGPGELFF. V and J are TRBV2 and TRBJ2-2; D may be TRBD2 (6 bases). Trimming stripped 6 bases from V and 6 bases from J, with 14 bases between. The CDR3 is made up of 14 amino acids. Germline V gene data show CDR1 as SNHLY and CDR2 as FYNNEI.

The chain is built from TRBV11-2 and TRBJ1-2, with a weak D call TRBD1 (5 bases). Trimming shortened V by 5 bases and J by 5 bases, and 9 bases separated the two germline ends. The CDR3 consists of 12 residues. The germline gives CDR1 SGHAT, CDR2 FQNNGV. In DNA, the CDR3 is TGTGCCAGCAGCGCCACAGGTTATGGCTACACCTTC. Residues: CASSATGYGYTF.

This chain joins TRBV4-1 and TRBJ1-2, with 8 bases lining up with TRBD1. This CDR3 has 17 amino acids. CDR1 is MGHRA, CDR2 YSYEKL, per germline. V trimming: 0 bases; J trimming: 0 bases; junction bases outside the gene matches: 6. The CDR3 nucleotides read TGCGCCAGCAGCCAAGAGCCCAACAGGGGGACTAACTATGGCTACACCTTC. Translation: CASSQEPNRGTNYGYTF.

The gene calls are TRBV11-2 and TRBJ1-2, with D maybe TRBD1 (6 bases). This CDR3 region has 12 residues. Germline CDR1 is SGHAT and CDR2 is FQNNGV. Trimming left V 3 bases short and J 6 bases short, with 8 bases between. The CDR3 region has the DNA TGTGCCAGCAGCTTTTCAGGGGATGGCTACACCTTC. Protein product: CASSFSGDGYTF.

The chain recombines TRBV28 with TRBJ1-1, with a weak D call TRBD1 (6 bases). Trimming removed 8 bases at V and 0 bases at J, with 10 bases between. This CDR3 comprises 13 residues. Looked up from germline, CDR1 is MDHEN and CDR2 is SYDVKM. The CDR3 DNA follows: TGTGCCAGCTTCGACAGGCTGAACACTGAAGCTTTCTTT. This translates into CASFDRLNTEAFF.

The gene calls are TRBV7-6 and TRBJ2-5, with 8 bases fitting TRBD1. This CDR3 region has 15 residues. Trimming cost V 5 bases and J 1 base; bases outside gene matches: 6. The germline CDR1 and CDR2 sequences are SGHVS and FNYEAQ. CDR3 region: CASSPGTGAQETQYF. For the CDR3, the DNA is TGTGCCAGCAGCCCGGGGACAGGAGCCCAAGAGACCCAGTACTTC. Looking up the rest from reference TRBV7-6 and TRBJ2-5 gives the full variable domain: GAGVSQSPRYKVTKRGQDVALRCDPISGHVSLYWYRQALGQGPEFLTYFNYEAQQDKSGLPNDRFSAERPEGSISTLTIQRTEQRDSAMYRCASSPGTGAQETQYFGPGTRLLVL.

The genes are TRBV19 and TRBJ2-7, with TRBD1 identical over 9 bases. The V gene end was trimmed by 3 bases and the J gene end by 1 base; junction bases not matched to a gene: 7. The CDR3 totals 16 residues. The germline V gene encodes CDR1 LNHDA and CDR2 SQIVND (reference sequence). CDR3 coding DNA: TGTGCCAGTAGTATCTATGGGACAGGGTTGTCCTACGAGCAGTACTTC. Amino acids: CASSIYGTGLSYEQYF.

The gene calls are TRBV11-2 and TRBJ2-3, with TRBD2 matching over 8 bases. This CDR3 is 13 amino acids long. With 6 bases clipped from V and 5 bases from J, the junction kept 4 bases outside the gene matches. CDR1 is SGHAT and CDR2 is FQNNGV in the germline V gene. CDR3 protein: CASRQTSGDTQYF. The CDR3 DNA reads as TGTGCCAGCAGACAAACTAGCGGAGATACGCAGTATTTT.

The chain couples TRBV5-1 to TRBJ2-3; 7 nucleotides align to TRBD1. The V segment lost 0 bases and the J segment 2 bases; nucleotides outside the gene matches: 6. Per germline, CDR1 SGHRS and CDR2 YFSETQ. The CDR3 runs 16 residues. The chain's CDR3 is CASSLEGQGDTDTQYF. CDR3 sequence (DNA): TGCGCCAGCAGCTTGGAAGGCCAGGGGGACACAGATACGCAGTATTTT.

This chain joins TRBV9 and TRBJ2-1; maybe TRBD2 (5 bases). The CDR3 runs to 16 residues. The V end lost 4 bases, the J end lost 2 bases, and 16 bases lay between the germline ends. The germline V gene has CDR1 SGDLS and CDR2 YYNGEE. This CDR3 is CASSPKSGLPYNEQFF. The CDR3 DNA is TGTGCCAGCAGCCCTAAGAGCGGTCTCCCCTACAATGAGCAGTTCTTC.

The CDR3 DNA reads TGTGCCAGCAGCTTAGGGGCCAATCAGCCCCAGCATTTT. Translated, it gives CASSLGANQPQHF. The chain is built from TRBV11-2 and TRBJ1-5; D is uncertain. Germline-derived CDR1 and CDR2 are SGHAT and FQNNGV. Trimming left V 1 base short and J 3 bases short, with 4 bases between. The CDR3 is 13 residues long.

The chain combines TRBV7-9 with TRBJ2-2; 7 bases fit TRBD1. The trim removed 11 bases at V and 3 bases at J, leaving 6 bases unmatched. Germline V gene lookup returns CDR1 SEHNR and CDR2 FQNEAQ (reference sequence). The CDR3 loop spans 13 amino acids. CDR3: CAGHRGDTGELFF. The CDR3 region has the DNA TGTGCCGGGCACAGGGGTGACACCGGGGAGCTGTTTTTT.

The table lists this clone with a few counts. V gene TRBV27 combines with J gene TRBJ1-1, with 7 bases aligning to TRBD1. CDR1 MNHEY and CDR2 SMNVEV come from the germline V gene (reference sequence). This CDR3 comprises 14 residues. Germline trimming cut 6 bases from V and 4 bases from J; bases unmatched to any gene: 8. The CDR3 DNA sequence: TGTGCCAGCAGGGCCCGACAGGGATTCACTGAAGCTTTCTTT. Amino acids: CASRARQGFTEAFF.

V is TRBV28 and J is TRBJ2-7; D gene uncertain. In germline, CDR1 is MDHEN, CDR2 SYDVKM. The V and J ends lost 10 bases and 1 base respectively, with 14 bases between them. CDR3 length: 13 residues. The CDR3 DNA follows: TGTGCCACCTCCTTAACAGAGTCCTACGAGCAGTACTTC. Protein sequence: CATSLTESYEQYF.

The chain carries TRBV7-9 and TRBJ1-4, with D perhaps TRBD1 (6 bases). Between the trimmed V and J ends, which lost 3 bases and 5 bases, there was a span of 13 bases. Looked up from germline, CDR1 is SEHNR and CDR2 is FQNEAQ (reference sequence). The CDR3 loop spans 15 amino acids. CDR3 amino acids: CASSFRQARNEKLFF. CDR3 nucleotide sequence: TGTGCCAGCAGCTTCCGACAGGCCAGAAATGAAAAACTGTTTTTT.

CDR3 protein: CASSWGHLNTEAFF. In DNA, the CDR3 is TGTGCCAGCAGCTGGGGACACTTAAACACTGAAGCTTTCTTT. The chain carries TRBV7-2 and TRBJ1-1; D is perhaps TRBD1 (6 bases). The germline gives CDR1 SGHTA, CDR2 FQGNSA. The V end lost 4 bases, the J end lost 2 bases, and 11 bases lay between the germline ends. This CDR3 is built from 14 residues. The whole variable domain, filled in from reference TRBV7-2 and TRBJ1-1, reads GAGVSQSPSNKVTEKGKDVELRCDPISGHTALYWYRQSLGQGLEFLIYFQGNSAPDKSGLPSDRFSAERTGGSVSTLTIQRTQQEDSAVYLCASSWGHLNTEAFFGQGTRLTVV.

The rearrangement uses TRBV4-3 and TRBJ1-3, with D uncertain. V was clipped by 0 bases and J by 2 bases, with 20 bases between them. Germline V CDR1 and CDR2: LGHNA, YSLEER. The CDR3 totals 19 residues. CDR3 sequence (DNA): TGCGCCAGCAGCCAAGATCTAGTTAGTGGCTCCTCTCCTGGAAACACCATATATTTT. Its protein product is CASSQDLVSGSSPGNTIYF.